The 18 T cell receptor beta chains reported below all come from one sample, sequenced in a study of regulatory T cells in long-lasting Graves disease. CDR3-region Arm-PCR and iRepertoire HTBI primers produced the TCR beta libraries. TCRdb re-derived calls from the multiplex PCR reads in MiXCR, one entry per CDR3 protein. The sample holds fewer than 450,000 distinct CDR3 sequences, around 20% seen once. Time point in this sample: persistent/refractory GD, antithyroid drugs over 5 years with positive TRAb. The TCR library used RNA extracted from PBMCs. The sequences come from peripheral blood mononuclear cells (PBMCs), collected when the disease was refractory, from a patient treated with antithyroid drugs. All receptors derive from a female donor with Graves disease.

Many counts were recorded for this clonotype. The rearrangement joins TRBV20-1 to TRBJ2-5; the match to TRBD1 covers 9 bases. The CDR3 has 13 amino acids. From germline, CDR1 is DFQATT and CDR2 SNEGSKA (reference sequence). Unmatched junction bases numbered 7, after V lost 6 bases and J lost 5 bases. CDR3 sequence: CSALGQGLETQYF. The CDR3 bases are TGCAGTGCCCTAGGACAGGGGTTGGAGACCCAGTACTTC.

On this clonotype itself: At one of its ends the junction is not consistent with the germline gene, which may arise from a read error. This chain joins TRBV29-1 and TRBJ1-2, with TRBD1 as a possible D gene (6 bases). The CDR3 consists of 13 residues. Germline-derived CDR1 and CDR2 are SQVTM and ANQGSEA. The CDR3 loop is CSVEDRGIFHLAF. The CDR3 region has the DNA TGCAGCGTTGAAGACAGGGGAATATTCCATCTGGCCTTC.

This clonotype was counted only a few times. The chain has TRBV28 and TRBJ2-5, with D tentatively TRBD1 (6 bases). V lost 6 bases, J lost 7 bases, and 21 bases lay in between. This CDR3 is built from 15 residues. Germline lookup yields CDR1 MDHEN and CDR2 SYDVKM. The CDR3 DNA is TGTGCCAGCAGGATAGACAGGACTCGAGAGGGGACCCAGTACTTC. It codes for CASRIDRTREGTQYF.

V and J are TRBV28 and TRBJ2-7; TRBD2 matches at 16 bases. V dropped 3 bases and J dropped 3; count of bases not matched to a gene: 17. The CDR3 spans 21 residues. Germline V gene lookup returns CDR1 MDHEN and CDR2 SYDVKM. CDR3 in amino acids: CASSFPRKGLAGGSGNYEQYF. The CDR3 DNA reads as TGTGCCAGCAGTTTTCCCCGGAAGGGACTAGCGGGAGGGTCGGGGAACTACGAGCAGTACTTC.

The chain joins TRBV20-1 to TRBJ2-5; 11 nucleotides align to TRBD2. The CDR3 sequence is 15 residues long. The germline gives CDR1 DFQATT, CDR2 SNEGSKA (reference sequence). With 1 base clipped from V and 2 bases from J, the junction kept 3 bases outside the gene matches. CDR3 amino acids: CSARVLAGAQETQYF. In nucleotides, the CDR3 is TGCAGTGCTAGAGTACTAGCGGGAGCACAAGAGACCCAGTACTTC.

This clonotype was counted a few times. This chain uses TRBV18 with TRBJ1-2; no reliable D call. Germline loops: CDR1 KGHSH, CDR2 LQKENI. The CDR3 sequence is 14 residues long. The ends were cut back, 2 bases at V and 4 bases at J, with 11 bases in the middle. In DNA form, the CDR3 reads TGTGCCAGCTCACCAATAAGATCCCCCTATGGCTACACCTTC. This gives the protein CASSPIRSPYGYTF. The variable domain in full, completed from reference TRBV18 and TRBJ1-2, reads NAGVMQNPRHLVRRRGQEARLRCSPMKGHSHVYWYRQLPEEGLKFMVYLQKENIIDESGMPKERFSAEFPKEGPSILRIQQVVRGDSAAYFCASSPIRSPYGYTFGSGTRLTVV.

In its sample, this clonotype was seen many times. The gene calls are TRBV25-1 and TRBJ1-6; D gene unclear. CDR3 length equals 17 residues. Germline-derived CDR1 and CDR2 are MGHDK and SYGVNS. V was clipped by 3 bases and J by 0 bases, with 12 bases between them. The CDR3 region has the DNA TGTGCCAGCAGTGACTCGCGACACATCTCCTATAATTCACCCCTCCACTTT. This translates into CASSDSRHISYNSPLHF.

This clonotype has just one count. The chain combines TRBV19 with TRBJ1-1; unclear D gene. Germline V gene sequence: CDR1 LNHDA, CDR2 SQIVND (reference sequence). Between the trimmed V and J ends, which lost 5 bases and 2 bases, there was a span of 12 bases. CDR3 length equals 14 residues. CDR3 in amino acids: CASSSGRRNTEAFF. DNA of the CDR3: TGTGCCAGTAGTTCGGGCAGGAGAAACACTGAAGCTTTCTTT.

This clonotype was observed a few times. The rearrangement uses TRBV12-3 or TRBV12-4 and TRBJ2-3, with no clear D. The CDR3 runs 14 residues. The V and J ends lost 3 bases and 4 bases respectively, with 11 bases between them. For the CDR3, the DNA is TGTGCCAGCAGTTTGTCCAGTTTTGCAGATACGCAGTATTTT. This codes for CASSLSSFADTQYF.

This clonotype was counted between two and nine times. The chain recombines TRBV5-1 with TRBJ1-2; TRBD1 matches at 7 bases. CDR1 and CDR2 (germline): SGHRS, YFSETQ. The ends lost 3 bases at V and 2 bases at J; junction bases unmatched: 4. The CDR3 sequence is 14 residues long. CDR3 coding DNA: TGCGCCAGCAGCTCGGACAGGCTAAACTATGGCTACACCTTC. It encodes CASSSDRLNYGYTF.

This chain uses TRBV28 with TRBJ1-5, with TRBD1 as a possible D gene (5 bases). V was clipped by 6 bases and J by 4 bases, with 16 bases between them. CDR1 and CDR2 (germline): MDHEN, SYDVKM. The CDR3 sequence is 15 residues long. Here the CDR3 DNA reads TGTGCCAGCAGCCGTGACAGAAGTAAAAATCAGCCCCAGCATTTT. The encoded protein is CASSRDRSKNQPQHF.

The J gene is TRBJ1-2, the V gene TRBV10-3; TRBD1 is a possible D gene (5 bases). Germline values: CDR1 ENHRY, CDR2 SYGVKD. CDR3 length: 13 residues. The V end was cut by 0 bases, the J end by 8 bases, with 10 bases between. The CDR3 DNA reads as TGTGCCATCAGTGAGTCGTTTTGGGACGGCTACACCTTC. Translating it yields CAISESFWDGYTF.

About this clonotype: A junction end diverges from the germline sequence, so it may reflect a read error. This chain uses TRBV6-4 with TRBJ2-7; possible D gene TRBD1, 7 bases. Germline CDR1 and CDR2: MRHNA and SNTAGT. CDR3 length: 17 residues. The CDR3 is CASSYSQGGGRSYEQYF. The DNA for the CDR3 is TGTGCCAGCAGTTACTCGCAGGGGGGCGGACGCTCCTACGAGCAGTACTTC.

This clonotype was recorded a few times. The J gene is TRBJ2-7, the V gene TRBV5-1; 7 bases align to TRBD2. CDR3 length: 14 amino acids. Per the germline V gene, CDR1 is SGHRS and CDR2 is YFSETQ. V shed 3 bases, J shed 0 bases, and the junction held 3 bases outside the gene matches. CDR3 in DNA: TGCGCCAGCAGCTCGGTAGCGGGCTCCTACGAGCAGTACTTC. Residues: CASSSVAGSYEQYF.

This clonotype was counted many times. The rearrangement links TRBV20-1 to TRBJ2-7, with D perhaps matching TRBD1 (6 bases). There are 15 residues in the CDR3. CDR1 DFQATT and CDR2 SNEGSKA come from the germline V gene (reference sequence). Trimming removed 3 bases at V and 1 base at J, with 16 bases between. The CDR3 sequence is CSASDPRGFSYEQYF. CDR3 in DNA: TGCAGTGCTAGTGACCCGAGGGGGTTTTCCTACGAGCAGTACTTC.

The genes are TRBV12-3 or TRBV12-4 and TRBJ2-5; TRBD1 aligns across 8 bases. The CDR3 has 14 amino acids. Unmatched junction bases numbered 8, after V lost 6 bases and J lost 5 bases. The chain's CDR3 is CASRLRGRGETQYF. The CDR3 region has the DNA TGTGCCAGCAGACTCAGGGGGCGCGGGGAGACCCAGTACTTC.

This clonotype was seen repeatedly, ten times or more. The gene calls are TRBV11-1 and TRBJ1-3, with D possibly matching TRBD1 (5 bases). V lost 6 bases and J lost 0, with 9 bases in between. This CDR3 has 14 residues. The germline CDR1 and CDR2 sequences are SGHAT and FQDESV (reference sequence). This CDR3 reads CASRRGSSGNTIYF. In DNA, the CDR3 is TGTGCCAGCAGGAGGGGTTCCTCTGGAAACACCATATATTTT.

The chain joins TRBV2 to TRBJ2-1; D remains unclear. The CDR3 covers 12 residues. Trimming cost V 0 bases and J 14 bases, with 11 bases left between them. In germline, CDR1 is SNHLY, CDR2 FYNNEI. CDR3 DNA sequence: TGTGCCAGCAGTGAAGCGGGCCAAGCTGAGTTCTTC. It specifies CASSEAGQAEFF.